This TCR beta chain is from a study of shared clonotypes between healthy human individuals. Sequenced by immunoSEQ multiplex PCR; TCRdb stores in-frame clones only, minus some. Here the sample spans millions of clones, over 85% being singletons. Germline-derived CDR1 and CDR2 are GTSNPN and SVGIG (reference sequence). Unmatched junction bases numbered 14, after V lost 4 bases and J lost 0 bases. The CDR3 is 17 residues long. The clonotype was recovered from a man between 18 and 35 years old in good health. The genes are TRBV30 and TRBJ2-7, with TRBD2 matching over 8 bases. Sequenced: naive CD4+ T cells sorted from blood. Subset given: CD45RA+ positively selected. CDR3 region: CAWTRGGTTLSSYEQYF. CDR3 bases: TGTGCCTGGACACGGGGGGGAACAACCTTAAGCTCCTACGAGCAGTACTTC.